This T cell receptor (beta chain) emerged from a study of identical twins. Germline V gene lookup returns CDR1 SGHRS and CDR2 YFSETQ. The CDR3 has 14 residues. The ends were cut back, 4 bases at V and 7 bases at J, with 15 bases in the middle. Unique molecular identifiers were present on the cDNA, which also gained a universal primer site by template switching. TCRdb reprocessed the 5' RACE reads via MiXCR and lists one record per CDR3 protein. The sample lists about 890,000 distinct CDR3 sequences, roughly an eighth occurring once. This clonotype was found many times. Its specificity is unknown. Study outcomes and limitations: Cord blood beta clonotypes that were abundant carried fewer insertions, and memory repertoires showed no such trend. Interpretation of the results relied on cross-sectional statistical analysis and not on following the same donors.

These data were likewise used in another study, on yellow fever vaccine responses in identical twins.

The V call is TRBV5-1, the J call TRBJ2-1; TRBD1 or TRBD2 may be the D gene (5 bases each). This clonotype originated in a woman aged 18 to 35 in good health. The sequencing input was PBMCs. The CDR3 DNA reads TGCGCCAGCAGCGCCGGGACCGCACTTAATGAGCAGTTCTTC. Encoded protein: CASSAGTALNEQFF.